This T cell receptor beta chain comes out of a study of blood T cell repertoires in COVID-19. Study information: Spain, Italy and the United States supplied samples that represented acute and convalescent COVID-19. From T cells, B-cell-depleted T cells, or PBMCs came the material, which was cDNA or gDNA.

In the original analysis: Reference gene primers were amplified, and this amplification served to estimate nucleated cell counts. Clones were read by immunoSEQ multiplex PCR, and TCRdb kept only the in-frame ones, dropping some. Clone size and V and J calls were adopted from that table, with D and trimming inferred from the DNA. This sample carries roughly 250,000 clones, approximately 84% of them seen once, and the ten largest clones take 8.6%. Germline CDR1 MNHEY, CDR2 SMNVEV (reference sequence). CDR3 length: 16 amino acids. V lost 0 bases and J 4 bases, leaving 12 bases between the germline ends.

The V and J genes are TRBV27 and TRBJ2-2; tentative D call: TRBD1 (6 bases). The sequence was obtained from a human donor in a cohort sampled during active COVID-19. The specimen sequenced was peripheral blood. The CDR3 spells CASSLSGRGTTGELFF. The DNA of the CDR3 is TGTGCCAGCAGTTTATCGGGCAGGGGAACCACCGGGGAGCTGTTTTTT.